These 5 T cell receptor beta chains share one sample of origin, sequenced in a study of blood T cell repertoires in COVID-19. Some clones are missing from TCRdb's copy, which holds only in-frame ones; the method was immunoSEQ multiplex PCR. The table shows roughly 280,000 clones, with around four fifths occurring only once. Sequencing was carried out using peripheral blood. These receptors came from a man aged 55 to 70 with acute or convalescent COVID-19.

The CDR3: CASRAGQGWNSPLHF. The CDR3 region has the DNA TGTGCCTCAAGGGCCGGGCAGGGGTGGAATTCACCCCTCCACTTT. The rearrangement uses TRBV28 and TRBJ1-6; perhaps TRBD1 as D (6 bases). Germline V gene lookup returns CDR1 MDHEN and CDR2 SYDVKM. Trimming left V 11 bases short and J 7 bases short, with 21 bases between. The CDR3 contains 15 residues.

This chain uses TRBV27 with TRBJ2-7, with TRBD2 matching 16 bases. J gave up 5 bases and V 6 bases, and 10 bases lay outside the gene matches. The CDR3 has 17 amino acids. Germline V CDR1 and CDR2: MNHEY, SMNVEV (reference sequence). CDR3 bases: TGTGCCAGCAGCCCGGGACTAGCGGGAGGGCCTCAACACGAGCAGTACTTC. Its protein product is CASSPGLAGGPQHEQYF.

The V gene is TRBV27, the J gene TRBJ1-6; TRBD1 matches at 9 bases. V trimming: 3 bases; J trimming: 15 bases; junction bases outside the gene matches: 6. Germline assignment: CDR1 MNHEY and CDR2 SMNVEV (reference sequence). The CDR3 has 13 residues. CDR3 sequence: CASSFREGQGLHF. The CDR3 DNA reads as TGTGCCAGCAGTTTCAGGGAGGGACAGGGCCTCCACTTT.

The chain recombines TRBV7-2 with TRBJ1-6; D remains unclear. CDR3 length equals 15 residues. The germline CDR1 and CDR2 sequences are SGHTA and FQGNSA. Trimming shortened V by 1 base and J by 6 bases, and 10 bases separated the two germline ends. The CDR3 sequence: CASSLVVMSNSPLHF. In nucleotides, the CDR3 is TGTGCCAGCAGCTTAGTAGTGATGTCTAATTCACCCCTCCACTTT.

J is TRBJ2-2 and V is TRBV19; TRBD2 is a possible D gene (5 bases). The CDR3 sequence is 15 residues long. Per the germline V gene, CDR1 is LNHDA and CDR2 is SQIVND (reference sequence). Trimming pared 7 bases from V and 0 bases from J, leaving 12 bases between. DNA for the CDR3: TGTGCCAGTAATCCTCGGGGAGCGAACACCGGGGAGCTGTTTTTT. This gives the protein CASNPRGANTGELFF.